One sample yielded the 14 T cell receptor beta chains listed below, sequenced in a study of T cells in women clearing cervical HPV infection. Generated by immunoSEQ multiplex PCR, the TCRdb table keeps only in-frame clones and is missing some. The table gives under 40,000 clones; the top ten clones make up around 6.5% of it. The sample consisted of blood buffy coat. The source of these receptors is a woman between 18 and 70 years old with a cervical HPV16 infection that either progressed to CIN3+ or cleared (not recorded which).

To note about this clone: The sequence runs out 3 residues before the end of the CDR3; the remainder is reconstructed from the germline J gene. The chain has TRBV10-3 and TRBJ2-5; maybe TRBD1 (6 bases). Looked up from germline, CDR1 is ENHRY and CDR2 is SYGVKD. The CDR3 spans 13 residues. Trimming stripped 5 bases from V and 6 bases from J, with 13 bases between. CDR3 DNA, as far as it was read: TGTGCCATCAGTCCCGCAGGGGAACAGACC. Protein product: CAISPAGEQT. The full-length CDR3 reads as CAISPAGEQTQYF.

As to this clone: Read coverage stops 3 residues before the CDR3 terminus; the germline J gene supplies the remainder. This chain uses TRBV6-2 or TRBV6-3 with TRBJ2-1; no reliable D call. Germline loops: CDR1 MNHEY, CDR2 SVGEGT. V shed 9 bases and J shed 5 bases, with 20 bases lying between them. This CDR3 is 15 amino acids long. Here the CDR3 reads CASSPGWNTHNEQFF. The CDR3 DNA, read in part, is TGTGCCAGTAGCCCCGGATGGAATACGCACAATGAG.

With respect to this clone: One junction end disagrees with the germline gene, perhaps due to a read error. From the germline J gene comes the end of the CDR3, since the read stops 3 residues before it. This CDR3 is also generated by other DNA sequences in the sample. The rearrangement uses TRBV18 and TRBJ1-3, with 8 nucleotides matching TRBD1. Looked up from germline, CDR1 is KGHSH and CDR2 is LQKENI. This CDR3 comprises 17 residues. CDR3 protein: CASSPPGRQGLGNTIYF. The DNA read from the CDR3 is TGTGCCAGCTCACCACCAGGGAGACAGGGGCTTGGAAACACA.

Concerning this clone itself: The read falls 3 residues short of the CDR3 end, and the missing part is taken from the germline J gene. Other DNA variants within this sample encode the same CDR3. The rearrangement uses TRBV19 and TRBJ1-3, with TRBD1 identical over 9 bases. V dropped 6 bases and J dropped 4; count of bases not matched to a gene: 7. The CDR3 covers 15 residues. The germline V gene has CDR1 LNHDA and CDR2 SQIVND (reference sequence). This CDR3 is CASSPSTGGGNTIYF. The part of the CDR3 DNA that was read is TGTGCCAGTAGCCCCTCGACAGGGGGAGGAAACACC.

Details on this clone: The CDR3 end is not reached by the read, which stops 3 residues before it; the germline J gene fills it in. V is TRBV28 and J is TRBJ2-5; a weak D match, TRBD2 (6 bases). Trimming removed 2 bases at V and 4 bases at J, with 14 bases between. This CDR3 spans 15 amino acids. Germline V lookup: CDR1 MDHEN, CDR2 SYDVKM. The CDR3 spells CASSLGAGGLETQYF. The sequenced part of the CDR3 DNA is TGTGCCAGCAGTTTAGGGGCCGGGGGATTAGAGACC. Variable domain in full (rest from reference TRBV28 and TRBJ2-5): DVKVTQSSRYLVKRTGEKVFLECVQDMDHENMFWYRQDPGLGLRLIYFSYDVKMKEKGDIPEGYSVSREKKERFSLILESASTNQTSMYLCASSLGAGGLETQYFGPGTRLLVL.

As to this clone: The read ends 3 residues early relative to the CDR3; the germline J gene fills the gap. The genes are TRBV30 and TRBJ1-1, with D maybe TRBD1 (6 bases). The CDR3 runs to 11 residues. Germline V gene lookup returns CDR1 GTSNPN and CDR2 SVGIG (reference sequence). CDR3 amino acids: CAWSPLDRAFF. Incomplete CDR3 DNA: TGTGCCTGGAGTCCGCTGGACAGA.

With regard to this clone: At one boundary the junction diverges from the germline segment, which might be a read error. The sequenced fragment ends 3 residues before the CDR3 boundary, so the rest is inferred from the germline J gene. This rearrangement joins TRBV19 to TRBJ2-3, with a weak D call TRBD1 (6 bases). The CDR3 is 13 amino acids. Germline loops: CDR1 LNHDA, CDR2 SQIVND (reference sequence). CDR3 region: CPSSIGGVDTQYF. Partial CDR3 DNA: TGTCCCAGTTCGATAGGGGGTGTAGATACG. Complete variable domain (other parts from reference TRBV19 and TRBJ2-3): DGGITQSPKYLFRKEGQNVTLSCEQNLNHDAMYWYRQDPGQGLRLIYYSQIVNDFQKGDIAEGYSVSREKKESFPLTVTSAQKNPTAFYLCPSSIGGVDTQYFGPGTRLTVL.

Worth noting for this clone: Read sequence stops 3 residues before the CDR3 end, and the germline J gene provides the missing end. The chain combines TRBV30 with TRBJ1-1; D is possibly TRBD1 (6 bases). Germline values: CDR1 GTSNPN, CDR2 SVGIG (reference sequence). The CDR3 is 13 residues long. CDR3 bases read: TGTGCCTGGACCCGGGACACCTTTTACGAA. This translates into CAWTRDTFYE. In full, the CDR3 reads CAWTRDTFYEAFF.

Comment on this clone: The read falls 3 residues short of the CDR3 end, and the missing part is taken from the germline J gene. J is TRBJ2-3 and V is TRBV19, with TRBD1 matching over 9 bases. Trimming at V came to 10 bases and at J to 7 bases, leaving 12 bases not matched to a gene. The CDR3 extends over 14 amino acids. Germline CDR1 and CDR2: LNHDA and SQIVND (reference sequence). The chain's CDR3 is CATTRDRDFYTQYF. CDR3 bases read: TGTGCCACTACGCGGGACAGGGATTTTTATACG. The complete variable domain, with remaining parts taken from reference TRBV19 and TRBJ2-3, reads DGGITQSPKYLFRKEGQNVTLSCEQNLNHDAMYWYRQDPGQGLRLIYYSQIVNDFQKGDIAEGYSVSREKKESFPLTVTSAQKNPTAFYLCATTRDRDFYTQYFGPGTRLTVL.

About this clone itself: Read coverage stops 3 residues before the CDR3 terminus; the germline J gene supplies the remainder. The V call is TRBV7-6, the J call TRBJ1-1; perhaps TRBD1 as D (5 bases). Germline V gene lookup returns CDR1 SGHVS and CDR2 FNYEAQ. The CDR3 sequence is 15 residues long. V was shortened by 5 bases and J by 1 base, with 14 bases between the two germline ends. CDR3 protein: CASSASGITNTEAFF. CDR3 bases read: TGTGCCAGCAGCGCGTCAGGGATAACGAACACTGAA.

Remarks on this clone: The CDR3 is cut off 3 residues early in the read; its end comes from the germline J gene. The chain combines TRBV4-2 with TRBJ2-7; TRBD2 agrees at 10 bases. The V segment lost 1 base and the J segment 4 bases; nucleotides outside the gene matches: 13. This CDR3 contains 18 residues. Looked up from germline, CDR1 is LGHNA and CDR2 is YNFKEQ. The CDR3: CASSQAPSGRTTFYEQYF. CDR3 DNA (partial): TGTGCCAGCAGCCAAGCCCCTAGCGGGAGAACCACCTTTTACGAG.

The CDR3 sequence: CASSAGSNQPQHF. The sequenced CDR3 bases are TGTGCCAGCAGCGCGGGGAGCAATCAGCCC. The chain uses TRBV7-2 and TRBJ1-5; no firm D call. The read ends 3 residues shy of where the CDR3 ends; the end is completed using the germline J gene. V lost 5 bases, J lost 1 base, and 6 bases lay in between. The CDR3 has 13 residues. The V gene's germline CDR1 is SGHTA and CDR2 FQGNSA.

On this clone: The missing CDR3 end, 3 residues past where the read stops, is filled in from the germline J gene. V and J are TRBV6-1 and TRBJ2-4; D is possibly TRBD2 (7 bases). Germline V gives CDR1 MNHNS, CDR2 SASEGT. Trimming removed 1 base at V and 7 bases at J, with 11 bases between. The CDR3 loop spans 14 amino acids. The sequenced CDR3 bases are TGTGCCAGCAGTGAAGAAGGGGGGGCTAACATT. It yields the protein CASSEEGGANI. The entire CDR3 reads CASSEEGGANIQYF.

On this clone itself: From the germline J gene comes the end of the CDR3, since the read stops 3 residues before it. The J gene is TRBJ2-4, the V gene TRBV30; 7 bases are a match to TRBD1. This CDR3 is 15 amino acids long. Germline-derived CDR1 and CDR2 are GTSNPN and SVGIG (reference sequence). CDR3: CAWQGTASSNQPQYF. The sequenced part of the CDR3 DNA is TGTGCCTGGCAGGGGACAGCGTCTAGCAATCAGCCT.